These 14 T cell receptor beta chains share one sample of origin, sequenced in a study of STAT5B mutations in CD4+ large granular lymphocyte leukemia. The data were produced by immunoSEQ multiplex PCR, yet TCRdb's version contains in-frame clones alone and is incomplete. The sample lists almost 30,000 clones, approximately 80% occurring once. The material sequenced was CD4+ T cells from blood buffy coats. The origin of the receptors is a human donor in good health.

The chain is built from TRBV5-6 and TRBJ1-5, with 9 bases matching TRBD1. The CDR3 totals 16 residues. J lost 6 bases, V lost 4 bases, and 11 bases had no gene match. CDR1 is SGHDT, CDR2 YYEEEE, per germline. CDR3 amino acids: CASSRGTGSYAQPQHF. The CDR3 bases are TGTGCCAGCAGCCGCGGGACAGGGAGTTACGCTCAGCCCCAGCATTTT.

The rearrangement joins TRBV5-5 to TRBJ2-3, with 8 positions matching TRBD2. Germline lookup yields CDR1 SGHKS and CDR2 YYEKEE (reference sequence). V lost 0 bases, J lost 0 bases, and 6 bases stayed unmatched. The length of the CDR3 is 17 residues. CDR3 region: CASSLVGGTRSTDTQYF. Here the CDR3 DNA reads TGTGCCAGCAGCTTGGTGGGGGGGACTAGGAGCACAGATACGCAGTATTTT.

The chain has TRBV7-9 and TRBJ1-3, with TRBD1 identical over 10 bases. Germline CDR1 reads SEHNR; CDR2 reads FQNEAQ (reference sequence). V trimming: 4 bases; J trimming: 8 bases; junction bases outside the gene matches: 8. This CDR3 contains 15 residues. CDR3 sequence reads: CASSYMGTGEDTIYF. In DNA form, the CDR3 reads TGTGCCAGCAGCTACATGGGGACAGGGGAAGACACCATATATTTT.

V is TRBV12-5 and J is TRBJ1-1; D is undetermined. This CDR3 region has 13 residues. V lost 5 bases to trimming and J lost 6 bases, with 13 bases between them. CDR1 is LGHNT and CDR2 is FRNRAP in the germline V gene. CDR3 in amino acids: CASGTLGLAEAFF. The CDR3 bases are TGTGCTAGTGGTACCCTAGGCTTGGCTGAAGCTTTCTTT.

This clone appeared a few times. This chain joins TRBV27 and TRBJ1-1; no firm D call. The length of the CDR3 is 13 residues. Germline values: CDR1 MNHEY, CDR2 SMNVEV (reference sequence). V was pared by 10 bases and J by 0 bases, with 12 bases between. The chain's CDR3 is CAIRRSMNTEAFF. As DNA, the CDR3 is TGTGCCATCCGACGGTCCATGAACACTGAAGCTTTCTTT.

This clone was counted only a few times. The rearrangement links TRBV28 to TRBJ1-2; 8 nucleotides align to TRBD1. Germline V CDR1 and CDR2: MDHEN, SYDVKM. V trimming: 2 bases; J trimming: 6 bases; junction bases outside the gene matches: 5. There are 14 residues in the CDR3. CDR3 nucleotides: TGTGCCAGCAGTTTACAGGGGGCGGTCGATGGCTACACCTTC. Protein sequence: CASSLQGAVDGYTF.

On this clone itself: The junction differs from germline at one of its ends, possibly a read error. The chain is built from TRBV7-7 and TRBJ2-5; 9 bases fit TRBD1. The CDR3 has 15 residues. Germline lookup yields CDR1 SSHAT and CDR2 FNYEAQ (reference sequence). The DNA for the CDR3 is TGTGCTAGCAGCCCAGGGACAGGGAGCCAAGAGACCCAGTACTTC. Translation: CASSPGTGSQETQYF.

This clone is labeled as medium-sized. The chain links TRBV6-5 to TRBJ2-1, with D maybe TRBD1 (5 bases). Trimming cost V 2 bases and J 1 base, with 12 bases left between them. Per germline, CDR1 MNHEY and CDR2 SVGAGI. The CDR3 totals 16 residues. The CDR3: CASSYRRPGSYNEQFF. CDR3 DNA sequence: TGTGCCAGCAGTTACAGGCGTCCAGGGTCCTACAATGAGCAGTTCTTC.

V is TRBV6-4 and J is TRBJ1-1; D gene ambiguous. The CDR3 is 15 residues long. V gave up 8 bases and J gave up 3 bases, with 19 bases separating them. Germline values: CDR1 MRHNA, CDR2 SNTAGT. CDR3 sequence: CASGSPWRGDTEAFF. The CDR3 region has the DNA TGTGCCAGCGGATCGCCCTGGCGCGGGGACACTGAAGCTTTCTTT.

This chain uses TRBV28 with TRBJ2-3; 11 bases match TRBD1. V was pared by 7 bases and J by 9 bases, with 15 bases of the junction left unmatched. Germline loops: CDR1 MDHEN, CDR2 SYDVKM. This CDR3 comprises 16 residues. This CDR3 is CASTPAGDRGLLTQYF. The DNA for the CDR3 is TGTGCCAGCACCCCAGCGGGGGACAGGGGGTTGTTAACGCAGTATTTT.

Written as DNA, the CDR3 is TGCGCCAGCAGCCCTGGGACAGTCTCAACTAATGAAAAACTGTTTTTT. Protein: CASSPGTVSTNEKLFF. V usage is TRBV5-1 and J usage is TRBJ1-4; 7 positions agree with TRBD1. Per the germline V gene, CDR1 is SGHRS and CDR2 is YFSETQ. V lost 4 bases, J lost 0 bases, and 6 bases stayed unmatched. There are 16 residues in the CDR3.

In DNA form, the CDR3 reads TGTGCCAGCAGTTTGGCCTCGGCCCAGGCCAATCAGCCCCAGCATTTT. Its translation: CASSLASAQANQPQHF. The rearrangement uses TRBV28 and TRBJ1-5; D is unclear. This CDR3 contains 16 residues. Looked up from germline, CDR1 is MDHEN and CDR2 is SYDVKM. V lost 3 bases and J lost 3, with 15 bases in between.

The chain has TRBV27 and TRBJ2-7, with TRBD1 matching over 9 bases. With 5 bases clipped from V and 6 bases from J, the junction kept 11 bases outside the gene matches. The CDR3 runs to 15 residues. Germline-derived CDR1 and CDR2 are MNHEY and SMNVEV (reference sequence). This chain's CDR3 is CASSPRTGAPGEQYV. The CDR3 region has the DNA TGTGCCAGCAGTCCCCGGACAGGGGCACCCGGCGAGCAGTACGTC.

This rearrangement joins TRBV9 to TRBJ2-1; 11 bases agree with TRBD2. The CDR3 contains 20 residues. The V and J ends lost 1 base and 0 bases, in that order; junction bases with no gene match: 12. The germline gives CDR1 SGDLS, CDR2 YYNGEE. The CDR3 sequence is CASSVSASGGFESSYNEQFF. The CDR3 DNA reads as TGTGCCAGCAGCGTAAGCGCTAGCGGGGGGTTCGAAAGCTCCTACAATGAGCAGTTCTTC.